What follows describes a single T cell receptor beta chain. The CDR3 spans 15 residues. Trimming stripped 0 bases from V and 3 bases from J, with 12 bases between. Germline-derived CDR1 and CDR2 are SGHRS and YFSETQ. The immunoSEQ assay amplified TCRB CDR3 from up to 2 ug DNA. The primer mix had 60 V beta and 13 J beta primers. Profiling relied on immunoSEQ multiplex PCR, and the TCRdb table lists in-frame clones only, not all of them. There are tens of thousands of clones in the sample; 80% to 90% occur only once, and approximately 2.1% lies in the top ten. Time point denoted: after dendritic cell vaccination, including at tumor progression/relapse. Blood PBMC samples: pre-vaccination, two weeks post third vaccination, and at tumor progression. The data originate from a study of glioma-infiltrating T cells after dendritic cell vaccination.

Material: blood, obtained after dendritic cell vaccination. The TCR sequence derives from a human donor with glioblastoma. The chain has TRBV5-1 and TRBJ1-1, with TRBD1 as a possible D gene (5 bases). CDR3 DNA sequence: TGCGCCAGCAGCTTGGTCGCGGGGCTTTACACTGAAGCTTTCTTT. Translating gives CASSLVAGLYTEAFF. Combining the CDR3 with reference TRBV5-1 and TRBJ1-1 gives the whole variable domain KAGVTQTPRYLIKTRGQQVTLSCSPISGHRSVSWYQQTPGQGLQFLFEYFSETQRNKGNFPGRFSGRQFSNSRSEMNVSTLELGDSALYLCASSLVAGLYTEAFFGQGTRLTVV.